The 11 T cell receptor beta chains given below trace back to one sample, sequenced in a study of blood T cell repertoires in COVID-19. Clones were read by immunoSEQ multiplex PCR, and TCRdb kept only the in-frame ones, dropping some. Of 95,000 or so clones listed, around 87% are singletons. The sample comprised peripheral blood. These TCRs come from a human donor in a cohort sampled during active COVID-19.

This clone appeared once. This chain uses TRBV5-4 with TRBJ2-7, with 8 nucleotides matching TRBD1. Germline V lookup: CDR1 SGHNT, CDR2 YYREEE (reference sequence). This CDR3 contains 15 residues. Trimming cost V 4 bases and J 9 bases; bases outside gene matches: 15. This CDR3 reads CASSQSRTGRGAQYF. CDR3 bases: TGTGCCAGCAGCCAATCCCGGACAGGGCGTGGAGCGCAGTACTTC.

This clone came up once. The chain combines TRBV12-2 with TRBJ2-4; TRBD2 was called by the table and not checked on the DNA. TRBV12-2 is a documented pseudogene. This CDR3 spans 14 amino acids. Here the CDR3 DNA reads TGTGCAAGTCGCTGGGGGATCTGGGAGGGCCATCAGTACTTC. Amino acids: CASRWGIWEGHQYF.

This chain joins TRBV3-1 (or the pseudogene TRBV3-2) and TRBJ1-1; no firm D call. The germline CDR1 and CDR2 sequences are LGHDT and YNNKEL (reference sequence). CDR3 size: 12 residues. Trimming shortened V by 4 bases and J by 6 bases, and 9 bases separated the two germline ends. This CDR3 is CASSPRGAEAFF. For the CDR3, the DNA is TGTGCCAGCAGCCCCCGAGGCGCTGAAGCTTTCTTT.

The chain recombines TRBV5-1 with TRBJ1-1, with D perhaps TRBD1 (5 bases). The V end was cut by 3 bases, the J end by 5 bases, with 14 bases between. The length of the CDR3 is 14 residues. Germline V CDR1 and CDR2: SGHRS, YFSETQ. The CDR3 DNA sequence: TGCGCCAGCAGCTACCTTACGGGGGGGACTGAAGCTTTCTTT. This codes for CASSYLTGGTEAFF. Full variable domain (outside the CDR3, taken from reference TRBV5-1 and TRBJ1-1): KAGVTQTPRYLIKTRGQQVTLSCSPISGHRSVSWYQQTPGQGLQFLFEYFSETQRNKGNFPGRFSGRQFSNSRSEMNVSTLELGDSALYLCASSYLTGGTEAFFGQGTRLTVV.

The chain is built from TRBV3-1 (or the pseudogene TRBV3-2) and TRBJ1-3; no reliable D call. In germline, CDR1 is LGHDT, CDR2 YNNKEL (reference sequence). The CDR3 has 15 amino acids. V was shortened by 5 bases and J by 1 base, with 12 bases between the two germline ends. CDR3 nucleotide sequence: TGTGCCAGCAGCGGCGAGCGATTATCTGGAAACACCATATATTTT. It codes for CASSGERLSGNTIYF.

The chain couples TRBV6-2 or TRBV6-3 to TRBJ2-2; TRBD1 matches at 7 bases. The germline gives CDR1 MNHEY, CDR2 SVGEGT. CDR3 size: 14 residues. The ends lost 6 bases at V and 6 bases at J; junction bases unmatched: 7. The CDR3 spells CASSTNRGPGELFF. The CDR3, as DNA: TGTGCCAGCAGCACCAACAGGGGACCCGGGGAGCTGTTTTTT.

The V and J genes are TRBV3-1 (or the pseudogene TRBV3-2) and TRBJ2-3; D is unresolved. V lost 1 base and J lost 2, with 10 bases in between. In germline, CDR1 is LGHDT, CDR2 YNNKEL (reference sequence). The CDR3 is made up of 15 amino acids. The CDR3, as DNA: TGTGCCAGCAGCCAAGGGTCAGGCTACACAGATACGCAGTATTTT. Its translation: CASSQGSGYTDTQYF.

In DNA form, the CDR3 reads TGTGCCAGCAGCACCGGCACCGGGGAGCTGTTTTTT. It specifies CASSTGTGELFF. The J gene is TRBJ2-2, the V gene TRBV3-1 (or the pseudogene TRBV3-2); D gene uncertain. The V gene lost 5 bases and the J gene lost 4 bases, with 5 bases spanning the gap. The CDR3 spans 12 residues. CDR1 is LGHDT and CDR2 is YNNKEL in the germline V gene (reference sequence).

The chain uses TRBV10-3 and TRBJ2-3; TRBD2 agrees at 15 bases. J was trimmed by 6 bases and V by 2 bases; bases with no gene match: 18. Germline lookup yields CDR1 ENHRY and CDR2 SYGVKD. The length of the CDR3 is 21 residues. This CDR3 is CAISEPKYPPGLAGGQDTQYF. The CDR3 bases are TGTGCCATCAGTGAGCCGAAATACCCTCCCGGACTAGCGGGGGGGCAGGATACGCAGTATTTT.

The chain employs TRBV6-1 and TRBJ1-1; no clear D. CDR1 and CDR2 (germline): MNHNS, SASEGT. The CDR3 runs to 13 residues. V dropped 2 bases and J dropped 10 bases, with 14 bases sitting between them. The CDR3: CASSEMTGFGAFF. CDR3 DNA sequence: TGTGCCAGCAGTGAAATGACGGGTTTCGGAGCTTTCTTT.

The V and J genes are TRBV7-2 and TRBJ2-2; 9 bases line up with TRBD2. Germline trimming cut 3 bases from V and 1 base from J; bases unmatched to any gene: 3. The CDR3 loop spans 16 amino acids. The germline gives CDR1 SGHTA, CDR2 FQGNSA. In DNA form, the CDR3 reads TGTGCCAGCAGCTTGGCAGCGGGGGGGAACACCGGGGAGCTGTTTTTT. Its protein is CASSLAAGGNTGELFF.